Below, 20 T cell receptor beta chains from the same sample are listed, as sequenced in a study of CD8+CD57+ T cells in acquired aplastic anemia. Investigators profiled TCR beta VDJ and CDR3 from genomic DNA template. TCRdb called the reads again in MiXCR, with one record for every CDR3 protein. Among 100,000 to 150,000 distinct CDR3 sequences listed, around 48% were seen once. The specimen was sorted CD4+, CD8+, or CD8+CD57+ T cells (not recorded which) from PBMCs. The source is a human donor in good health, serving as a control.

In this sample, this clonotype turned up a few times. CDR3 sequence reads: CASSQLQETQYF. CDR3 DNA: TGTGCCAGCAGCCAGCTACAAGAGACCCAGTACTTC. This rearrangement joins TRBV7-9 to TRBJ2-5; D unresolved. V was clipped by 5 bases and J by 2 bases, with 6 bases between them. Germline values: CDR1 SEHNR, CDR2 FQNEAQ (reference sequence). The CDR3 is 12 amino acids.

For this clonotype: Germline and junction disagree at one end, which may indicate a read error. The chain combines TRBV29-1 with TRBJ2-3; tentatively, D is TRBD2 (6 bases). The CDR3 length is 15 residues. CDR1 SQVTM and CDR2 ANQGSEA come from the germline V gene. The CDR3 reads CSAGAAGQGGDTQYF. The CDR3 DNA sequence: TGCAGCGCTGGGGCGGCGGGGCAGGGAGGCGATACGCAGTATTTC.

This clonotype was seen many times. The CDR3 loop reads CASSYGENTEAFF. The CDR3 DNA follows: TGTGCCAGCAGTTACGGCGAGAACACTGAAGCTTTCTTT. This rearrangement joins TRBV6-2 or TRBV6-3 to TRBJ1-1; D unclear. Germline values: CDR1 MNHEY, CDR2 SVGEGT. V was clipped by 2 bases and J by 1 base, with 5 bases between them. The CDR3 has 13 residues.

This clonotype was recorded many times. The genes are TRBV6-2 or TRBV6-3 and TRBJ2-3; 12 bases map to TRBD2. Trimming removed 2 bases from V and 2 bases from J; junction bases left unmatched: 11. The CDR3 length is 19 residues. Germline CDR1 MNHEY, CDR2 SVGEGT. CDR3 residues: CASSYAGLAGGPHTDTQYF. The CDR3 coding sequence is TGTGCCAGCAGTTACGCGGGGCTAGCGGGGGGGCCACACACAGATACGCAGTATTTT.

This clonotype was recorded at least ten times. The chain uses TRBV19 and TRBJ1-4; 7 nucleotides align to TRBD1. The CDR3 runs 14 residues. Germline CDR1 is LNHDA and CDR2 is SQIVND (reference sequence). The V segment lost 7 bases and the J segment 5 bases; nucleotides outside the gene matches: 7. CDR3 sequence (DNA): TGTGCCAGTAAGATGGGACAGAGAAATGAAAAACTGTTTTTT. Encoded protein: CASKMGQRNEKLFF.

CDR3 loop: CASSAGTLANSPLHF. CDR3 coding DNA: TGTGCCAGCAGTGCCGGGACATTAGCTAATTCACCCCTCCACTTT. The genes are TRBV27 and TRBJ1-6, with TRBD1 as a possible D gene (6 bases). The CDR3 loop spans 15 amino acids. V lost 5 bases and J lost 6, with 14 bases in between. Germline assignment: CDR1 MNHEY and CDR2 SMNVEV (reference sequence).

The chain uses TRBV7-6 and TRBJ2-5; either TRBD1 or TRBD2 may fit D (5 bases each). Trimming shortened V by 3 bases and J by 2 bases, and 10 bases separated the two germline ends. This CDR3 is built from 14 residues. CDR1 SGHVS and CDR2 FNYEAQ come from the germline V gene. CDR3 in DNA: TGTGCCAGCAGCTTTATCGGGGCGCAAGAGACCCAGTACTTC. Its translation is CASSFIGAQETQYF.

This clonotype turned up a few times. This clone may be a read error of a much larger clone one base away. The V and J genes are TRBV5-6 and TRBJ1-2, with a weak D call TRBD1 (6 bases). CDR3 size: 13 residues. Per the germline V gene, CDR1 is SGHDT and CDR2 is YYEEEE. The V end was cut by 1 base, the J end by 10 bases, with 14 bases between. The CDR3 sequence is CASSLFSGDDYTF. The CDR3 bases are TGTGCCAGCAGCTTGTTTTCAGGGGACGACTACACCTTC.

The chain recombines TRBV13 with TRBJ2-5, with TRBD2 matching 7 bases. Germline V gene data show CDR1 as PRHDT and CDR2 as FYEKMQ (reference sequence). This CDR3 has 14 residues. The V and J ends lost 5 bases and 5 bases, in that order; junction bases with no gene match: 8. In DNA, the CDR3 is TGTGCCAGCAGCATTGGGGGGGTAGATGAGACCCAGTACTTC. It translates to CASSIGGVDETQYF. The whole variable domain, remainder taken from reference TRBV13 and TRBJ2-5, is AAGVIQSPRHLIKEKRETATLKCYPIPRHDTVYWYQQGPGQDPQFLISFYEKMQSDKGSIPDRFSAQQFSDYHSELNMSSLELGDSALYFCASSIGGVDETQYFGPGTRLLVL.

This clonotype was picked up many times. The chain uses TRBV5-1 and TRBJ1-1; no clear D gene. The CDR3 is 14 amino acids. Trimming pared 0 bases from V and 4 bases from J, leaving 10 bases between. Germline assignment: CDR1 SGHRS and CDR2 YFSETQ. CDR3 nucleotide sequence: TGCGCCAGCAGCTTGGGTGGAAGTGGCACTGAAGCTTTCTTT. Amino acid sequence: CASSLGGSGTEAFF. Filled out from reference TRBV5-1 and TRBJ1-1, the complete variable domain reads KAGVTQTPRYLIKTRGQQVTLSCSPISGHRSVSWYQQTPGQGLQFLFEYFSETQRNKGNFPGRFSGRQFSNSRSEMNVSTLELGDSALYLCASSLGGSGTEAFFGQGTRLTVV.

The chain recombines TRBV15 with TRBJ1-1; D unclear. The germline CDR1 and CDR2 sequences are LNHNV and YYDKDF (reference sequence). The CDR3 has 13 residues. V was trimmed by 4 bases and J by 1 base, leaving 7 bases between them. This chain's CDR3 is CATSTRQNTEAFF. The CDR3 DNA is TGTGCCACCAGCACCAGACAGAACACTGAAGCTTTCTTT. The full variable domain, its missing parts supplied by reference TRBV15 and TRBJ1-1, is DAMVIQNPRYQVTQFGKPVTLSCSQTLNHNVMYWYQQKSSQAPKLLFHYYDKDFNNEADTPDNFQSRRPNTSFCFLDIRSPGLGDTAMYLCATSTRQNTEAFFGQGTRLTVV.

The chain combines TRBV7-6 with TRBJ2-7; D may be TRBD1 (5 bases). The ends were cut back, 1 base at V and 4 bases at J, with 11 bases in the middle. This CDR3 comprises 14 residues. The germline V gene encodes CDR1 SGHVS and CDR2 FNYEAQ. The CDR3 DNA reads TGTGCCAGCAGCTTAGGGGGCGATGGGTACGAGCAGTACTTC. It yields the protein CASSLGGDGYEQYF. Full variable domain (missing parts from reference TRBV7-6 and TRBJ2-7): GAGVSQSPRYKVTKRGQDVALRCDPISGHVSLYWYRQALGQGPEFLTYFNYEAQQDKSGLPNDRFSAERPEGSISTLTIQRTEQRDSAMYRCASSLGGDGYEQYFGPGTRLTVT.

Ten or more counts support this clonotype. The chain has TRBV12-5 and TRBJ1-1; 7 bases are shared with TRBD1. Germline V gene data show CDR1 as LGHNT and CDR2 as FRNRAP. CDR3 length equals 12 residues. V lost 6 bases, J lost 6 bases, and 4 bases stayed unmatched. For the CDR3, the DNA is TGTGCTAGTGGAATCAGGGGGTCTGAAGCTTTCTTT. Translated, it gives CASGIRGSEAFF.

The CDR3 spells CSASQGWEAGYTF. The CDR3 region has the DNA TGCAGTGCTTCCCAGGGGTGGGAGGCTGGCTACACCTTC. This chain joins TRBV20-1 and TRBJ1-2; possibly TRBD1 for D (6 bases). The V gene's germline CDR1 is DFQATT and CDR2 SNEGSKA (reference sequence). Trimming removed 5 bases at V and 7 bases at J, with 17 bases between. CDR3 length: 13 residues.

The chain employs TRBV9 and TRBJ2-5, with 9 bases that match TRBD2. The germline gives CDR1 SGDLS, CDR2 YYNGEE. V lost 0 bases, J lost 4 bases, and 7 bases stayed unmatched. The length of the CDR3 is 16 residues. The CDR3 sequence is CASSVEGAGGRETQYF. CDR3 nucleotide sequence: TGTGCCAGCAGCGTAGAGGGTGCGGGGGGGCGAGAGACCCAGTACTTC.

This clonotype was seen ten or more times. The chain has TRBV7-2 and TRBJ2-3; D gene uncertain. Trimming removed 5 bases from V and 3 bases from J, with 6 bases in between. Germline CDR1 SGHTA, CDR2 FQGNSA. This CDR3 comprises 12 residues. CDR3 loop: CASSPPTDTQYF. As DNA, the CDR3 is TGTGCCAGCAGCCCCCCAACAGATACGCAGTATTTT.

The rearrangement uses TRBV29-1 and TRBJ2-2; D remains unclear. CDR3 size: 16 residues. Germline-derived CDR1 and CDR2 are SQVTM and ANQGSEA. The V end lost 2 bases, the J end lost 2 bases, and 15 bases lay between the germline ends. The CDR3 spells CSVEKETISNTGELFF. As DNA, the CDR3 is TGCAGCGTTGAAAAGGAGACAATCAGTAACACCGGGGAGCTGTTTTTT.

This chain uses TRBV9 with TRBJ1-2; maybe TRBD1 (5 bases). Germline loops: CDR1 SGDLS, CDR2 YYNGEE. V shed 0 bases and J shed 3 bases, with 9 bases lying between them. This CDR3 has 14 residues. The CDR3 region is CASSVGGADYGYTF. CDR3 coding DNA: TGTGCCAGCAGCGTAGGAGGGGCGGACTATGGCTACACCTTC. The complete variable domain, with remaining parts taken from reference TRBV9 and TRBJ1-2, reads DSGVTQTPKHLITATGQRVTLRCSPRSGDLSVYWYQQSLDQGLQFLIQYYNGEERAKGNILERFSAQQFPDLHSELNLSSLELGDSALYFCASSVGGADYGYTFGSGTRLTVV.

The chain recombines TRBV20-1 with TRBJ2-5; 8 bases match TRBD2. The assigned J gene may be wrong: the sequence end matches TRBJ2-1 better. This CDR3 is built from 15 residues. Germline CDR1 is DFQATT and CDR2 is SNEGSKA (reference sequence). The CDR3 here is CSARRGSSGHNEQFF. CDR3 nucleotide sequence: TGCAGTGCTAGAAGGGGGTCTAGCGGGCACAATGAGCAGTTCTTC.

Ten or more counts support this clonotype. The V and J genes are TRBV5-1 and TRBJ1-3; D possibly corresponds to TRBD1 (5 bases). Trimming took 5 bases from V and 0 from J, leaving 12 bases between them. CDR3 length: 15 amino acids. Germline assignment: CDR1 SGHRS and CDR2 YFSETQ. CDR3 nucleotide sequence: TGCGCCAGCAGTAACACCAGGGACTCTGGAAACACCATATATTTT. Amino acid sequence: CASSNTRDSGNTIYF.